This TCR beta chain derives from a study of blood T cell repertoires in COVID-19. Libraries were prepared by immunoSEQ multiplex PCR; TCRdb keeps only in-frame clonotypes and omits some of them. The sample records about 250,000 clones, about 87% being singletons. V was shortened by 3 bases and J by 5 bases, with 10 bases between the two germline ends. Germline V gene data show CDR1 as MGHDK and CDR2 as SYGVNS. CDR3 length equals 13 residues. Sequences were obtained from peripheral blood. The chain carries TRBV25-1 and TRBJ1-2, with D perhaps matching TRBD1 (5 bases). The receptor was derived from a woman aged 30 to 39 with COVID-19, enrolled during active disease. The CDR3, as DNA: TGTGCCAGCAGTGACAGGGTCCGATATGGCTACACCTTC. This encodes CASSDRVRYGYTF.